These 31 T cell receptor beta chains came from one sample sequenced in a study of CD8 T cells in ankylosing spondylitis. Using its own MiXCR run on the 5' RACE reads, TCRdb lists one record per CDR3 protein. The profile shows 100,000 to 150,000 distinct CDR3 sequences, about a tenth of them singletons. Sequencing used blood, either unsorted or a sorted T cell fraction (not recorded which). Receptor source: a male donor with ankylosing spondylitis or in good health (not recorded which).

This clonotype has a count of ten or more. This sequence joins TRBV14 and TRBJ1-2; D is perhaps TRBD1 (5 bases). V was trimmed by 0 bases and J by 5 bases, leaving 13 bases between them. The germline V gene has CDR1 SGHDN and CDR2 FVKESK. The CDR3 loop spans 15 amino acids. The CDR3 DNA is TGTGCCAGCAGCCAAGAACGAGGTGGGGGTTATGGCTACACCTTC. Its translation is CASSQERGGGYGYTF.

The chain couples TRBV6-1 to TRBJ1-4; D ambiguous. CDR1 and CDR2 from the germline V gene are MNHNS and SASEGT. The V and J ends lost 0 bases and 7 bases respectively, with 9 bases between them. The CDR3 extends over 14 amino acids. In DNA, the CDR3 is TGTGCCAGCAGTGAAGCGGGGTTTAGTGAAAAACTGTTTTTT. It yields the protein CASSEAGFSEKLFF.

DNA for the CDR3: TGTGCCAGCATGATGCGGGGACTACCTTACGAGCAGTACTTC. As protein: CASMMRGLPYEQYF. The chain uses TRBV12-3 or TRBV12-4 and TRBJ2-7, with 7 bases lining up with TRBD2. Trimming at V came to 7 bases and at J to 4 bases, leaving 10 bases not matched to a gene. The CDR3 contains 14 residues.

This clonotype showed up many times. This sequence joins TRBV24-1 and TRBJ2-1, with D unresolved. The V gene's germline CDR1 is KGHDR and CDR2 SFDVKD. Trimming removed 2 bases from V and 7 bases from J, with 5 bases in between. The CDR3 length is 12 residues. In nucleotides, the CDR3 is TGTGCCACCAGTGATTCACTAAATGAGCAGTTCTTC. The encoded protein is CATSDSLNEQFF.

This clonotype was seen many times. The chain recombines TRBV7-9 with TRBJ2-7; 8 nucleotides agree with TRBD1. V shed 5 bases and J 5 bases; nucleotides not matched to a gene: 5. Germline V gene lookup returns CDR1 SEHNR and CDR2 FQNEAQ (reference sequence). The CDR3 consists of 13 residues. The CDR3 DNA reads TGTGCCAGCAGCGCAAGGACAGGGAACGAGCAGTACTTC. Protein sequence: CASSARTGNEQYF. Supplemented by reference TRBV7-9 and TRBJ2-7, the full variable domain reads DTGVSQNPRHKITKRGQNVTFRCDPISEHNRLYWYRQTLGQGPEFLTYFQNEAQLEKSRLLSDRFSAERPKGSFSTLEIQRTEQGDSAMYLCASSARTGNEQYFGPGTRLTVT.

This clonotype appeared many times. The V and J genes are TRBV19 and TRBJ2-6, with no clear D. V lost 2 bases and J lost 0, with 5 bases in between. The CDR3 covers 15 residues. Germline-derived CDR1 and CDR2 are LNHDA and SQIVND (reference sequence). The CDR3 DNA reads TGTGCCAGTAGTATAAGCCGCTCTGGGGCCAACGTCCTGACTTTC. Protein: CASSISRSGANVLTF.

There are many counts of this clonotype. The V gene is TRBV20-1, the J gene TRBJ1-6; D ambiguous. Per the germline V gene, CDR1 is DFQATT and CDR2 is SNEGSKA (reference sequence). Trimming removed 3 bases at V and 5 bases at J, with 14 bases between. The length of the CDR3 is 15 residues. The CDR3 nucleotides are TGCAGTGCTAGGCGTCGAGGGCCAGATAATTCACCCCTCCACTTT. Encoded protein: CSARRRGPDNSPLHF.

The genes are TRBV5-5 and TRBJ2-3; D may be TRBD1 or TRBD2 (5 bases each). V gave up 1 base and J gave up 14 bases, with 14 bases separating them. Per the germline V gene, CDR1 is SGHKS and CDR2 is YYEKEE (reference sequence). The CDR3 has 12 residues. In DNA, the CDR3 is TGTGCCAGCAGCTTGTATCTGGGGACGGCGTATTTT. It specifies CASSLYLGTAYF.

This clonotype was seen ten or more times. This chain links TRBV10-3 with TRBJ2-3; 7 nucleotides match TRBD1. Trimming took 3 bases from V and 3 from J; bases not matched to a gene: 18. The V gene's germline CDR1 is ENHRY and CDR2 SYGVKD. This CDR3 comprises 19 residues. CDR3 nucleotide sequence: TGTGCCATCAGTGATCCAAGCGAACTTGACAGGGTTGGTACAGATACGCAGTATTTT. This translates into CAISDPSELDRVGTDTQYF.

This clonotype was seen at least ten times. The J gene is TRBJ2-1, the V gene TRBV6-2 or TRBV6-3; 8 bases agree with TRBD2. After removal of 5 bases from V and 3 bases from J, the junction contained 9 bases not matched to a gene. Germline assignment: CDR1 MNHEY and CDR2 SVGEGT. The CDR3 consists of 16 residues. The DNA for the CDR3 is TGTGCCAGCAGTCCCCGGGGTAGCGGGAACTACAATGAGCAGTTCTTC. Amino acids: CASSPRGSGNYNEQFF.

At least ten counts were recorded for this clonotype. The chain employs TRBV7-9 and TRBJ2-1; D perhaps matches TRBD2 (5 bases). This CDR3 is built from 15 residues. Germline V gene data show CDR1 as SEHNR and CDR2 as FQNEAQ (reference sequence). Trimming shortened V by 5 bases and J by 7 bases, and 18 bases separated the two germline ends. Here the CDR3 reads CASSPGSVLRNEQFF. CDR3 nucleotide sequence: TGTGCCAGCAGCCCGGGAAGCGTGCTGAGGAATGAGCAGTTCTTC.

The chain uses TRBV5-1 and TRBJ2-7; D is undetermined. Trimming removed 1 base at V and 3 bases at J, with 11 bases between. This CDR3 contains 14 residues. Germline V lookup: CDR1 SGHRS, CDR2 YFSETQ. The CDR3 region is CASSLTDAVYEQYF. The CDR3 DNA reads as TGCGCCAGCAGCTTGACGGATGCAGTCTACGAGCAGTACTTC.

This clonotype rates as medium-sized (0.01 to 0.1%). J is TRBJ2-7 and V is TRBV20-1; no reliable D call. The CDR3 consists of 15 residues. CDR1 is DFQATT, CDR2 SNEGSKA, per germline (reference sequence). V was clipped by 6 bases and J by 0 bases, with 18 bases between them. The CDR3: CSAPLNSVSSYEQYF. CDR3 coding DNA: TGCAGTGCCCCTCTTAACAGCGTAAGCTCCTACGAGCAGTACTTC.

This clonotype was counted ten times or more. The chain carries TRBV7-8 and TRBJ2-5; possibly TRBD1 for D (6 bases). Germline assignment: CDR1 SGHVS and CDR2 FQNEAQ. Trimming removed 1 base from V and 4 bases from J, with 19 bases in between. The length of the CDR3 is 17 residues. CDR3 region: CASSLVNRVSSRETQYF. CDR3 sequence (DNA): TGTGCCAGCAGCTTAGTGAACAGGGTTTCTTCTCGAGAGACCCAGTACTTC.

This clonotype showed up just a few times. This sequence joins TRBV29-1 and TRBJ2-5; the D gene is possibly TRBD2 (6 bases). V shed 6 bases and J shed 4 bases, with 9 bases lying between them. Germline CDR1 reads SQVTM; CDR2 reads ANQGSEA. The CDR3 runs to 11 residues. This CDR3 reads CSVGEVETQYF. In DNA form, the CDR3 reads TGCAGCGTGGGGGAGGTAGAGACCCAGTACTTC.

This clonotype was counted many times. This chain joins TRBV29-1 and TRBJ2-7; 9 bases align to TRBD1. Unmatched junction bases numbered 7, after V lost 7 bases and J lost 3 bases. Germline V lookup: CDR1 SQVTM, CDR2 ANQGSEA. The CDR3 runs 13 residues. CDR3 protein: CSAAGTGHYEQYF. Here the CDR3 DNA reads TGCAGCGCTGCCGGGACAGGGCACTACGAGCAGTACTTC.

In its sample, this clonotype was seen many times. The chain's CDR3 is CASSFTLSADTQYF. For the CDR3, the DNA is TGTGCCAGCAGTTTTACTTTGTCGGCAGATACGCAGTATTTT. This rearrangement joins TRBV12-3 or TRBV12-4 to TRBJ2-3; D gene ambiguous. The V and J ends lost 3 bases and 4 bases respectively, with 11 bases between them. The CDR3 spans 14 residues.

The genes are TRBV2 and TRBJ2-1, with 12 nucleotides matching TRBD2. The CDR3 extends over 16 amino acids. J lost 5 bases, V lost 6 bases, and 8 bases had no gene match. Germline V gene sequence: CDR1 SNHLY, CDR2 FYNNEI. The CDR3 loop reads CASSALLAGGDNEQFF. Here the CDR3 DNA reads TGTGCCAGCAGCGCCTTACTAGCGGGAGGAGACAATGAGCAGTTCTTC.

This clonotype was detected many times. In nucleotides, the CDR3 is TGTGCCAGCAGCCTTATTAGCGGAGGCTGGGAGACCCAGTACTTC. Translation gives CASSLISGGWETQYF. V and J are TRBV5-6 and TRBJ2-5; possible D gene TRBD2, 6 bases. Germline CDR1 SGHDT, CDR2 YYEEEE. Trimming removed 4 bases at V and 5 bases at J, with 18 bases between. The CDR3 has 15 residues.

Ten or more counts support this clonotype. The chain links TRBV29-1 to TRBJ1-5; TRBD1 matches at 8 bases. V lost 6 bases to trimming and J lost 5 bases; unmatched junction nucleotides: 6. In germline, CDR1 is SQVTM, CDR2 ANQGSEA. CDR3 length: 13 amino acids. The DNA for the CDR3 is TGCAGCGTCGGACAGGGTTCAGATCAGCCCCAGCATTTT. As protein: CSVGQGSDQPQHF.

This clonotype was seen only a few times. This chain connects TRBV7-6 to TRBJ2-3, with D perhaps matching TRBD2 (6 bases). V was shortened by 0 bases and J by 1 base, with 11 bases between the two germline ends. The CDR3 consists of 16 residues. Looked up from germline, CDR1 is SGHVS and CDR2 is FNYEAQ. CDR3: CASSLASGAGTDTQYF. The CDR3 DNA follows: TGTGCCAGCAGCTTAGCTTCGGGAGCCGGCACAGATACGCAGTATTTT.

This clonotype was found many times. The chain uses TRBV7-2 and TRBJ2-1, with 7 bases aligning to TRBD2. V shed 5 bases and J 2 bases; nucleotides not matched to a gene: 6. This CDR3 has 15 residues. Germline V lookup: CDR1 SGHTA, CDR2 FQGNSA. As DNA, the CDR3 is TGTGCCAGCAGCCCTTCTAGCGGAGCCTACAATGAGCAGTTCTTC. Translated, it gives CASSPSSGAYNEQFF.

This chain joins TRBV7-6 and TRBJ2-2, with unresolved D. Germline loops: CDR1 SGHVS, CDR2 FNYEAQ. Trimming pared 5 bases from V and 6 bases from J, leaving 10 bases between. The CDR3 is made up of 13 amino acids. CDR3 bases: TGTGCCAGCAGCCTGAGGACCGCCGGGGAGCTGTTTTTT. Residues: CASSLRTAGELFF.

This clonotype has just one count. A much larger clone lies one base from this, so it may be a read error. The CDR3: CSSSYQGANTEAFF. CDR3 nucleotides: TGTTCCAGCAGTTACCAGGGGGCGAACACTGAAGCTTTCTTT. The chain is built from TRBV7-2 and TRBJ1-1; 8 nucleotides match TRBD1. Germline CDR1 reads SGHTA; CDR2 reads FQGNSA. The length of the CDR3 is 14 residues. The full variable domain, rest sourced from reference TRBV7-2 and TRBJ1-1, is GAGVSQSPSNKVTEKGKDVELRCDPISGHTALYWYRQSLGQGLEFLIYFQGNSAPDKSGLPSDRFSAERTGGSVSTLTIQRTQQEDSAVYLCSSSYQGANTEAFFGQGTRLTVV.

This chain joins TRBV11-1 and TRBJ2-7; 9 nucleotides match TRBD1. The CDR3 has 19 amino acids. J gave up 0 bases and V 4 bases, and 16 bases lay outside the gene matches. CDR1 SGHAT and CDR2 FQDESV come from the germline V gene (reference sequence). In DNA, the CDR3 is TGTGCCAGCAGCTCGCCCCGTTCACAGGGGGCGCCCAGCTCCTACGAGCAGTACTTC. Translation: CASSSPRSQGAPSSYEQYF.

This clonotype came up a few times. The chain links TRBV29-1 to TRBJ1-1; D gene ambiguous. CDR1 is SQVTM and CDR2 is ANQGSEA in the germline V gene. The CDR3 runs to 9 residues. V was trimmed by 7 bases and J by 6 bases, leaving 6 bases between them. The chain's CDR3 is CSAPPEAFF. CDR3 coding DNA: TGCAGCGCTCCTCCTGAAGCTTTCTTT.

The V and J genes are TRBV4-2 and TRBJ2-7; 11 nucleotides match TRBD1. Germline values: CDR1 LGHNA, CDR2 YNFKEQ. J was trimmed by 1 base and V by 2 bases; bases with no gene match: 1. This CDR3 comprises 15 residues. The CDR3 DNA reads TGTGCCAGCAGCCAACGGGACAGGGGGTCCTACGAGCAGTACTTC. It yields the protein CASSQRDRGSYEQYF.

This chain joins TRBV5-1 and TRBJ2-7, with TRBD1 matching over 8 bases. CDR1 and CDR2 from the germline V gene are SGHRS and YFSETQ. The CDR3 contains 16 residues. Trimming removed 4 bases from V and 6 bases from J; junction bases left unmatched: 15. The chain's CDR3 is CASSPDGDRTLSEQYF. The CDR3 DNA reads TGCGCCAGCAGCCCGGATGGGGACAGGACATTAAGCGAGCAGTACTTC.

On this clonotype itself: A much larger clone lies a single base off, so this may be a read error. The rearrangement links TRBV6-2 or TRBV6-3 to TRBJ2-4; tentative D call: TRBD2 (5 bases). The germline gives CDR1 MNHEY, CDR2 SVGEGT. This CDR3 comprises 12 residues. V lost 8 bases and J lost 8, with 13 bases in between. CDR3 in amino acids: CASQTGWDIQYF. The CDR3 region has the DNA TGTGCCAGCCAAACGGGGTGGGACATTCAGTACTTC.

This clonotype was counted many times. CDR3 coding DNA: TGCAGCGTGGGGGGACGGAATCTTCCCCAGTACTTC. This gives the protein CSVGGRNLPQYF. This chain uses TRBV29-1 with TRBJ2-7; maybe TRBD2 (6 bases). This CDR3 is built from 12 residues. Germline V gene data show CDR1 as SQVTM and CDR2 as ANQGSEA. Trimming took 6 bases from V and 10 from J, leaving 19 bases between them.

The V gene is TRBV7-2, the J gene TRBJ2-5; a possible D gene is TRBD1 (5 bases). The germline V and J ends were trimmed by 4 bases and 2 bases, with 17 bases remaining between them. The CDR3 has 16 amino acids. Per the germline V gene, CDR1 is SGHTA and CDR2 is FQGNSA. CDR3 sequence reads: CASSSRPRQLQETQYF. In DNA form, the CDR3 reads TGTGCCAGCAGCTCACGGCCGCGACAGCTGCAAGAGACCCAGTACTTC.